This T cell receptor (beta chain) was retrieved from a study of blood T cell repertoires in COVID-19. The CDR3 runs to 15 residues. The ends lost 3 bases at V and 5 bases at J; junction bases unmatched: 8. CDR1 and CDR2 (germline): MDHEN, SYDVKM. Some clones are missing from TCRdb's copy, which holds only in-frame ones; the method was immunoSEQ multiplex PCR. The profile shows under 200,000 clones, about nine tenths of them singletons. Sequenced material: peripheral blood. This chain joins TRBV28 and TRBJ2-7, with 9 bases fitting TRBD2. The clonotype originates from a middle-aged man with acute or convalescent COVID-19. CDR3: CASSLGLAGPHEQYF. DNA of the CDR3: TGTGCCAGCAGTTTGGGGCTAGCGGGACCTCACGAGCAGTACTTC.